The T cell receptor beta chain under discussion was sequenced for a study of blood T cell repertoires in COVID-19. Whole-study context: Whether acute or convalescent, the COVID-19 samples came from the United States, Italy and Spain. Sources were T cells, B-cell-depleted T cells, or PBMCs; the material itself was cDNA or gDNA.

Trimming removed 4 bases at V and 7 bases at J, with 14 bases between. This CDR3 is built from 14 residues. Germline CDR1 is SGHRS and CDR2 is YFSETQ. Original data processing: Amplified reference gene primers provided the basis for estimating nucleated cell counts. The method was immunoSEQ multiplex PCR; TCRdb's version includes in-frame clones alone and lacks a portion of them. The D gene and trimming were derived from the DNA, and the V and J assignments and clone size from that table. The data hold about 73,000 clones, with roughly 80% observed a single time. The source is a woman between 55 and 75 years old with acute or convalescent COVID-19. The source material was peripheral blood. V is TRBV5-1 and J is TRBJ2-2; maybe TRBD1 (5 bases). The CDR3 loop reads CASSDVSGIGELFF. CDR3 coding DNA: TGCGCCAGCAGCGATGTCTCAGGGATCGGGGAGCTGTTTTTT.